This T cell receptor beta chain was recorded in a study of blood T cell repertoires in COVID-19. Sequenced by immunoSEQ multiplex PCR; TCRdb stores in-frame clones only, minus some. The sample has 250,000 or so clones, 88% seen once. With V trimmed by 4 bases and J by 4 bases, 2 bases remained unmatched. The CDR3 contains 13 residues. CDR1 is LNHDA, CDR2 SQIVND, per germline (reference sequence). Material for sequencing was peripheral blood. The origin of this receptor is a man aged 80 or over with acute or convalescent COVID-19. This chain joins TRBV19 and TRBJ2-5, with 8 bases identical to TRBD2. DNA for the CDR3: TGTGCCAGTAGTACCCTAGCGGGAGAGACCCAGTACTTC. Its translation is CASSTLAGETQYF.